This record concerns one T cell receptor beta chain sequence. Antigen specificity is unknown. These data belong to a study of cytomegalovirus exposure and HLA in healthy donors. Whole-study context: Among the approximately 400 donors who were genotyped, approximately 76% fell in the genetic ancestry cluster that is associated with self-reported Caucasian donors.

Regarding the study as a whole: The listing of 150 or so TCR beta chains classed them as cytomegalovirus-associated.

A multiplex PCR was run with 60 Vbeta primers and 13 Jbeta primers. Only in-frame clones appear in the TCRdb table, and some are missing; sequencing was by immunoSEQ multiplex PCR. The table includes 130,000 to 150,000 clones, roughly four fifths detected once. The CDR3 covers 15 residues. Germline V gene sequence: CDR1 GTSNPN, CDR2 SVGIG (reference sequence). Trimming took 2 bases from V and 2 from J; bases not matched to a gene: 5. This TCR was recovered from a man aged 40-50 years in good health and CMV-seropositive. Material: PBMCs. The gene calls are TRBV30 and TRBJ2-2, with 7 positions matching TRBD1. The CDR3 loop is CAWSLGGGNTGELFF. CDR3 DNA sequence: TGTGCCTGGAGTCTAGGGGGCGGAAACACCGGGGAGCTGTTTTTT.